The source of this T cell receptor (beta chain) is a study of T-cell memory formation after mild COVID-19. Across the whole study: For the most part, TCR clusters were specific to one donor.

This CDR3 has 15 residues. The V and J ends lost 1 base and 0 bases, in that order; junction bases with no gene match: 4. Germline V gives CDR1 SGHRS, CDR2 YFSETQ. Regarding the study as a whole: Pre-infection memory already had some responding clones, implying cross-reactive memory joined. Second-wave clones with a day 37 peak had unconfirmed SARS-CoV-2 specificity.

5'RACE, which relied on constant-segment primers, yielded TCR alpha and TCR beta cDNA libraries carrying sample barcodes and UMIs. TCRdb recomputed calls from the 5' RACE reads with MiXCR, one row per CDR3 protein. The sample lists a few hundred thousand distinct CDR3 sequences, approximately 25% seen once, with 8.8% in the top ten. This clonotype was observed a handful of times. Its matching antigen is unknown. The receptor was derived from an adult woman who had mild COVID-19 (a few samples of this study predate the infection). Cell type and time point are not known. The chain links TRBV5-1 to TRBJ2-7, with 7 bases lining up with TRBD1. Specimen: PBMCs or a T cell subset sorted from them (not recorded which). DNA of the CDR3: TGCGCCAGCAGCTTGCAGGGACAGAGCTCCTACGAGCAGTACTTC. Translating gives CASSLQGQSSYEQYF.